The 17 T cell receptor beta chains listed next were all sequenced from one sample in a study of T cell repertoires in cytomegalovirus infection. From the reads, TCRdb called clonotypes with MiXCR, one entry per CDR3 protein. The sample includes around 360,000 distinct CDR3 sequences, about 32% of them seen just once. No antigen is known for these receptors. Sequenced here: cultured PBMCs, sampled from culture after CMV antigen stimulation. The source is a human donor in good health (CMV status not recorded). Some clones in this sample may be carry-over from other donors' samples.

CDR3 sequence: CASSYIAGDETQYF. The CDR3 DNA is TGTGCCAGCAGCTATATAGCGGGAGACGAGACCCAGTACTTC. The chain combines TRBV27 with TRBJ2-5, with 9 nucleotides matching TRBD2. Germline CDR1 and CDR2: MNHEY and SMNVEV (reference sequence). The CDR3 consists of 14 residues. Germline trimming cut 6 bases from V and 5 bases from J; bases unmatched to any gene: 7.

This chain joins TRBV2 and TRBJ2-2; 7 positions agree with TRBD2. Looked up from germline, CDR1 is SNHLY and CDR2 is FYNNEI. The CDR3 contains 14 residues. J gave up 4 bases and V 9 bases, and 8 bases lay outside the gene matches. CDR3 protein: CASREVSGTGELFF. The CDR3 DNA follows: TGTGCCAGTCGGGAGGTCTCTGGCACCGGGGAGCTGTTTTTT.

A single count supports this clonotype. This chain uses TRBV7-2 with TRBJ2-5; 12 nucleotides agree with TRBD2. The CDR3 runs 16 residues. The J segment lost 3 bases and the V segment lost 4 bases, leaving 6 bases of the junction unmatched. Germline CDR1 is SGHTA and CDR2 is FQGNSA. In DNA, the CDR3 is TGTGCCAGCAGCTCCTACCTAGCGGGAGGGAAAGAGACCCAGTACTTC. Translated: CASSSYLAGGKETQYF.

This sequence joins TRBV10-3 and TRBJ2-1, with 16 bases lining up with TRBD2. The trim removed 3 bases at V and 15 bases at J, leaving 8 bases unmatched. This CDR3 is 15 amino acids long. Germline V gives CDR1 ENHRY, CDR2 SYGVKD. The CDR3 region is CAISETGLAGGPSFF. In DNA, the CDR3 is TGTGCCATCAGTGAAACGGGACTAGCGGGAGGGCCTTCGTTCTTC.

The chain employs TRBV5-5 and TRBJ2-3; 7 bases are a match to TRBD2. Germline values: CDR1 SGHKS, CDR2 YYEKEE (reference sequence). V was clipped by 4 bases and J by 6 bases; unmatched bases: 14. This CDR3 has 16 amino acids. CDR3 coding DNA: TGTGCCAGCAGCGTACCAGCGGGAAGTGGGGGGGATACGCAGTATTTT. Residues: CASSVPAGSGGDTQYF.

This clonotype was seen at least ten times. The chain joins TRBV7-2 to TRBJ2-1, with 10 bases that match TRBD2. CDR1 and CDR2 (germline): SGHTA, FQGNSA. Unmatched junction bases numbered 6, after V lost 5 bases and J lost 5 bases. The CDR3 is 15 residues long. The CDR3 here is CASSPGTSVNNEQFF. The CDR3 DNA reads TGTGCCAGCAGCCCCGGGACTAGCGTAAACAATGAGCAGTTCTTC. Full variable domain (remainder filled in from reference TRBV7-2 and TRBJ2-1): GAGVSQSPSNKVTEKGKDVELRCDPISGHTALYWYRQSLGQGLEFLIYFQGNSAPDKSGLPSDRFSAERTGGSVSTLTIQRTQQEDSAVYLCASSPGTSVNNEQFFGPGTRLTVL.

V usage is TRBV6-2 or TRBV6-3 and J usage is TRBJ1-5; D ambiguous. Germline CDR1 MNHEY, CDR2 SVGEGT. The CDR3 runs to 16 residues. Trimming left V 2 bases short and J 8 bases short, with 19 bases between. CDR3 DNA: TGTGCCAGCAGTTACGGGCAGGCGAAATGGCCGGAGCCCCAGCATTTT. Translated, it gives CASSYGQAKWPEPQHF.

J is TRBJ2-7 and V is TRBV14; 8 bases fit TRBD2. The CDR3 sequence is 16 residues long. V trimming: 2 bases; J trimming: 5 bases; junction bases outside the gene matches: 11. From germline, CDR1 is SGHDN and CDR2 FVKESK. This CDR3 is CASSQTQGTRYNEQYF. As DNA, the CDR3 is TGTGCCAGCAGCCAAACTCAGGGGACTAGATATAACGAGCAGTACTTC.

This rearrangement joins TRBV27 to TRBJ1-2; TRBD1 might be the D (5 bases). The CDR3 extends over 15 amino acids. Germline-derived CDR1 and CDR2 are MNHEY and SMNVEV (reference sequence). V was pared by 6 bases and J by 7 bases, with 21 bases between. In DNA, the CDR3 is TGTGCCAGCAGAATTGATCAGGGTGATGGTTTTGGCTACACCTTC. Protein: CASRIDQGDGFGYTF.

The chain employs TRBV19 and TRBJ2-1; D unclear. Trimming cost V 6 bases and J 9 bases, with 18 bases left between them. The V gene's germline CDR1 is LNHDA and CDR2 SQIVND (reference sequence). The CDR3 has 14 residues. CDR3 nucleotides: TGTGCCAGTAGGCCAAAGAACCAAGGCGGTGAGCAGTTCTTC. It yields the protein CASRPKNQGGEQFF.

On this clonotype: A read error is possible here, since a much larger clone lies one base away. V gene TRBV7-2 combines with J gene TRBJ2-7, with TRBD2 matching over 12 bases. This CDR3 spans 15 amino acids. Germline V gene data show CDR1 as SGHTA and CDR2 as FQGNSA. J gave up 6 bases and V 5 bases, and 8 bases lay outside the gene matches. CDR3 loop: CASSRPLAGGTEQYF. The CDR3 nucleotides are TGTGCCAGCAGCCGCCCCCTAGCGGGAGGGACCGAGCAGTACTTC.

V gene TRBV29-1 combines with J gene TRBJ2-5; D possibly corresponds to TRBD2 (6 bases). The germline V gene encodes CDR1 SQVTM and CDR2 ANQGSEA. This CDR3 has 13 residues. Trimming removed 4 bases at V and 4 bases at J, with 13 bases between. Written as DNA, the CDR3 is TGCAGCGTTGCAGTCCAGGGAGGAGAGACCCAGTACTTC. Protein: CSVAVQGGETQYF.

The rearrangement uses TRBV7-6 and TRBJ2-7; D is possibly TRBD2 (5 bases). Germline CDR1 is SGHVS and CDR2 is FNYEAQ. The V gene lost 1 base and the J gene lost 8 bases, with 18 bases spanning the gap. The CDR3 length is 15 residues. In DNA form, the CDR3 reads TGTGCCAGCAGCTTAGTGGGAAGGGAGCCGGTCAAGCAGTACTTC. It translates to CASSLVGREPVKQYF. Using reference TRBV7-6 and TRBJ2-7 for the parts outside the CDR3, the full variable domain is GAGVSQSPRYKVTKRGQDVALRCDPISGHVSLYWYRQALGQGPEFLTYFNYEAQQDKSGLPNDRFSAERPEGSISTLTIQRTEQRDSAMYRCASSLVGREPVKQYFGPGTRLTVT.

The chain recombines TRBV3-1 with TRBJ1-3, with D unresolved. Germline CDR1 LGHDT, CDR2 YNNKEL (reference sequence). CDR3 length: 12 amino acids. V was clipped by 6 bases and J by 4 bases, with 7 bases between them. CDR3 loop: CASSPRGNTIYF. The CDR3 DNA follows: TGTGCCAGCAGTCCCAGGGGAAACACCATATATTTT.

As DNA, the CDR3 is TGTGCCAGTAGTCCCCTCAGGGGGCTTAACACTGAAGCTTTCTTT. Translated: CASSPLRGLNTEAFF. The genes are TRBV19 and TRBJ1-1, with 8 positions matching TRBD1. CDR1 and CDR2 (germline): LNHDA, SQIVND (reference sequence). CDR3 length equals 15 residues. V lost 5 bases and J lost 2; bases outside the gene matches: 7.

This clonotype showed up just a few times. This chain connects TRBV4-2 to TRBJ2-2; unclear D gene. The CDR3 has 14 amino acids. The V gene's germline CDR1 is LGHNA and CDR2 YNFKEQ. V lost 3 bases and J lost 4, with 9 bases in between. CDR3: CASSQRIRTGELFF. The CDR3 DNA sequence: TGTGCCAGCAGCCAGAGAATTCGCACCGGGGAGCTGTTTTTT.

The chain combines TRBV7-2 with TRBJ1-1; D unclear. Germline loops: CDR1 SGHTA, CDR2 FQGNSA. The CDR3 consists of 13 residues. V lost 7 bases and J 7 bases, leaving 16 bases between the germline ends. The CDR3 region is CASTLYGVLEAFF. The CDR3, as DNA: TGTGCCAGCACCTTGTACGGTGTTCTTGAAGCTTTCTTT.